What follows are 10 T cell receptor beta chains derived from one specimen sequenced in a study of read filtering for tumor transcriptome and immune sequencing. Molecular barcoded adaptors covering alpha/delta and beta/gamma chains were used on 400 ng RNA. Each CDR3 protein gets one entry after TCRdb re-called the reads with MiXCR. This repertoire shows 100,000 to 150,000 distinct CDR3 sequences, under 15% found once; its top ten account for 8% to 13%. Sequencing was done on a sample of a population of CD138-negative cells sorted from bone marrow. All receptors come from a donor at least 40 years old with multiple myeloma.

This clonotype was found many times. The chain is built from TRBV7-9 and TRBJ2-6, with D possibly TRBD2 on 6 matching bases. Germline values: CDR1 SEHNR, CDR2 FQNEAQ (reference sequence). Between the trimmed V and J ends, which lost 5 bases and 5 bases, there was a span of 13 bases. The CDR3 has 15 residues. The CDR3 spells CASSLEGYRANVLTF. For the CDR3, the DNA is TGTGCCAGCAGCCTGGAGGGTTACCGGGCCAACGTCCTGACTTTC.

This clonotype was recorded at least ten times. The chain couples TRBV11-2 to TRBJ2-2, with D possibly being TRBD1 (5 bases). The CDR3 consists of 15 residues. Germline V CDR1 and CDR2: SGHAT, FQNNGV. Trimming left V 5 bases short and J 0 bases short, with 10 bases between. This CDR3 reads CASSPIGANTGELFF. CDR3 DNA sequence: TGTGCCAGCAGCCCTATAGGGGCGAACACCGGGGAGCTGTTTTTT.

Notes on this clonotype: A much more abundant neighbour one base away suggests this may be a read error. This chain links TRBV6-2 or TRBV6-3 with TRBJ2-1; a possible D gene is TRBD1 (6 bases). The CDR3 consists of 14 residues. The germline V gene has CDR1 MNHEY and CDR2 SVGEGT. The CDR3 loop is CASSFGQLLNGQFF. The CDR3 DNA is TGTGCCAGCAGTTTCGGACAGCTACTCAATGGGCAGTTCTTC.

In this sample, this clonotype turned up many times. The chain recombines TRBV29-1 with TRBJ2-2; 10 bases match TRBD1. Germline CDR1 SQVTM, CDR2 ANQGSEA. V shed 6 bases, J shed 6 bases, and the junction held 7 bases outside the gene matches. The CDR3 is made up of 14 amino acids. CDR3 sequence: CSVGEGTGAGELFF. The DNA of the CDR3 is TGCAGCGTAGGAGAAGGGACAGGGGCCGGGGAGCTGTTTTTT.

Many counts were recorded for this clonotype. The CDR3 coding sequence is TGTGCCAGCAGTATAAACAGGGGGCGGCACAATGAGCAGTTCTTC. Amino acids: CASSINRGRHNEQFF. V usage is TRBV12-3 or TRBV12-4 and J usage is TRBJ2-1; 9 bases agree with TRBD1. Losses at the gene ends were 5 bases for V and 5 bases for J; bases not matched to a gene: 7. The CDR3 contains 15 residues.

Ten or more counts support this clonotype. The chain carries TRBV7-9 and TRBJ1-1, with D uncertain. The CDR3 length is 12 residues. Per the germline V gene, CDR1 is SEHNR and CDR2 is FQNEAQ (reference sequence). V lost 5 bases and J 3 bases, leaving 7 bases between the germline ends. The DNA for the CDR3 is TGTGCCAGCAGCGTGCGGGACACTGAAGCTTTCTTT. Protein sequence: CASSVRDTEAFF.

In this sample, this clonotype turned up many times. V is TRBV5-1 and J is TRBJ1-1, with D unresolved. Germline CDR1 is SGHRS and CDR2 is YFSETQ. V was trimmed by 0 bases and J by 0 bases, leaving 9 bases between them. The CDR3 loop spans 15 amino acids. CDR3 bases: TGCGCCAGCAGCTTGGCCGAACAGATGAACACTGAAGCTTTCTTT. It translates to CASSLAEQMNTEAFF.

This clonotype has a handful of counts. The chain combines TRBV6-2 or TRBV6-3 with TRBJ1-5, with 9 bases identical to TRBD1. CDR1 and CDR2 from the germline V gene are MNHEY and SVGEGT. The CDR3 covers 14 residues. V was pared by 6 bases and J by 7 bases, with 7 bases of the junction left unmatched. As DNA, the CDR3 is TGTGCCAGCAGAAGGACAGGGGAGTGGCAGCCCCAGCATTTT. It translates to CASRRTGEWQPQHF.

This clonotype showed up many times. This chain joins TRBV20-1 and TRBJ2-1, with 11 positions matching TRBD2. Unmatched junction bases numbered 3, after V lost 2 bases and J lost 6 bases. The CDR3 totals 14 residues. Germline loops: CDR1 DFQATT, CDR2 SNEGSKA (reference sequence). As DNA, the CDR3 is TGCAGTGCTAGACTAGCGGGGGGCGGCAATGAGCAGTTCTTC. Its translation is CSARLAGGGNEQFF.

This clonotype occurred many times. V usage is TRBV5-1 and J usage is TRBJ2-1, with D possibly matching TRBD2 (6 bases). Germline CDR1 and CDR2: SGHRS and YFSETQ. CDR3 length: 16 amino acids. The V end was cut by 3 bases, the J end by 3 bases, with 16 bases between. CDR3 coding DNA: TGCGCCAGCAGCTACTCGGTGGGGACTGTCTACAATGAGCAGTTCTTC. Encoded protein: CASSYSVGTVYNEQFF.